What follows are 24 T cell receptor beta chains derived from one specimen sequenced in a study of Graves' ophthalmopathy and Graves' hyperthyroidism (dated by TCRdb to the late 2010s). Sequencing took place on an Illumina HiSeq 2000. TCR beta CDR3 regions were amplified from RNA transcripts for repertoire sequencing. The first round was an RT-PCR using HTBI primers with the Qiagen OneStep RT-PCR kit, and this first round was followed by a second-round multiplex PCR, then size selection and purification. The public reads were reprocessed in TCRdb via fastp at Q25 and MiXCR, keeping in-frame beta chains. Under each unique CDR3 protein, matching rows form one entry showing the most common genes and DNA. Counted in this sample were over a million distinct CDR3 sequences; about 36% of them appeared once. Around 10% of the sample lies in the top ten. The sample was peripheral blood or thyroid tissue (not recorded which). The receptor source for this set is an adult man with Graves' hyperthyroidism.

This clonotype was detected only a few times. The genes are TRBV5-1 and TRBJ1-6, with D possibly matching TRBD1 (5 bases). Germline-derived CDR1 and CDR2 are SGHRS and YFSETQ. The CDR3 has 15 amino acids. V lost 1 base, J lost 6 bases, and 11 bases lay in between. DNA of the CDR3: TGCGCCAGCAGCTTGCTTTGGGGGAGTAATTCACCCCTCCACTTT. Residues: CASSLLWGSNSPLHF.

The chain has TRBV19 and TRBJ1-5; possible D gene TRBD1, 6 bases. V was clipped by 6 bases and J by 0 bases, with 18 bases between them. The CDR3 totals 17 residues. The germline V gene has CDR1 LNHDA and CDR2 SQIVND (reference sequence). DNA for the CDR3: TGTGCCAGTAGCCGGGGGCCTTTTGTGAATAGCAATCAGCCCCAGCATTTT. It translates to CASSRGPFVNSNQPQHF. The full variable domain, its missing parts supplied by reference TRBV19 and TRBJ1-5, is DGGITQSPKYLFRKEGQNVTLSCEQNLNHDAMYWYRQDPGQGLRLIYYSQIVNDFQKGDIAEGYSVSREKKESFPLTVTSAQKNPTAFYLCASSRGPFVNSNQPQHFGDGTRLSIL.

There are a few counts of this clonotype. This chain links TRBV20-1 with TRBJ2-7; TRBD2 matches at 12 bases. Trimming at V came to 6 bases and at J to 6 bases, leaving 12 bases not matched to a gene. The CDR3 covers 15 residues. Germline CDR1 reads DFQATT; CDR2 reads SNEGSKA (reference sequence). This CDR3 reads CSAPQALAGGSEQYF. The CDR3 DNA is TGCAGTGCACCGCAGGCACTAGCGGGAGGAAGCGAGCAGTACTTC.

For this clonotype: Possible read error: a much larger clone is one base away. This sequence joins TRBV19 and TRBJ1-1; 8 positions agree with TRBD1. CDR3 length: 14 amino acids. Germline V gives CDR1 LNHDA, CDR2 SQIVND (reference sequence). The CDR3 sequence is CAGRKTGEGTEAFF. Here the CDR3 DNA reads TGTGCCGGTAGAAAGACAGGGGAGGGGACTGAAGCTTTCTTT.

The V and J genes are TRBV10-2 and TRBJ2-5, with 7 bases that match TRBD2. The CDR3 loop spans 14 amino acids. V gave up 2 bases and J gave up 4 bases; unmatched junction bases: 4. Germline V CDR1 and CDR2: WSHSY, SAAADI. The CDR3 is CASSESGVGETQYF. The CDR3 DNA follows: TGCGCCAGCAGTGAGAGCGGGGTAGGAGAGACCCAGTACTTC.

As regards this clonotype: The junction does not match germline at one end; this may be a read error. This chain uses TRBV4-1 with TRBJ1-2; D unresolved. The CDR3 runs to 13 residues. The germline gives CDR1 MGHRA, CDR2 YSYEKL. CDR3 protein: CASSQDENGGYTF. The CDR3 DNA follows: TGTGCCAGCAGCCAAGATGAGAATGGAGGCTACACCTTC.

This clonotype was detected once. The V call is TRBV4-2, the J call TRBJ2-5; TRBD2 agrees at 9 bases. The CDR3 runs to 16 residues. J was trimmed by 2 bases and V by 4 bases; bases with no gene match: 8. The germline gives CDR1 LGHNA, CDR2 YNFKEQ. The CDR3 here is CASSLGSGSGQETQYF. In DNA form, the CDR3 reads TGTGCCAGCAGCCTTGGTAGCGGGAGCGGTCAAGAGACCCAGTACTTC.

This clonotype was counted a few times. The genes are TRBV10-3 and TRBJ1-1, with D perhaps TRBD1 (6 bases). The CDR3 is 13 residues long. The germline CDR1 and CDR2 sequences are ENHRY and SYGVKD. Trimming stripped 10 bases from V and 7 bases from J, with 19 bases between. The CDR3 DNA sequence: TGTGCCAGCAGACCAGGAGGGGGTAATGAAGCTTTCTTT. Its translation: CASRPGGGNEAFF.

The V and J genes are TRBV20-1 and TRBJ1-6; D unclear. The CDR3 has 16 amino acids. Germline V gene lookup returns CDR1 DFQATT and CDR2 SNEGSKA (reference sequence). The V end lost 0 bases, the J end lost 5 bases, and 14 bases lay between the germline ends. This CDR3 reads CSARDPHGLDNSPLHF. The CDR3, as DNA: TGCAGTGCTAGAGATCCACACGGACTAGATAATTCACCCCTCCACTTT.

V is TRBV7-9 and J is TRBJ1-5; 7 nucleotides agree with TRBD1. The CDR3 has 14 amino acids. V lost 7 bases, J lost 11 bases, and 14 bases stayed unmatched. Germline V lookup: CDR1 SEHNR, CDR2 FQNEAQ (reference sequence). The chain's CDR3 is CASTPEGQRKTQHF. In nucleotides, the CDR3 is TGTGCCAGCACCCCAGAGGGACAGCGGAAGACCCAGCATTTT.

The genes are TRBV5-4 and TRBJ1-5; 10 bases map to TRBD1. Germline V gene data show CDR1 as SGHNT and CDR2 as YYREEE (reference sequence). J was trimmed by 2 bases and V by 4 bases; bases with no gene match: 6. The CDR3 consists of 16 residues. The CDR3 loop is CASSHAGTGGNQPQHF. In nucleotides, the CDR3 is TGTGCCAGCAGCCATGCCGGGACAGGGGGCAATCAGCCCCAGCATTTT.

The sample holds many counts of this clonotype. The chain has TRBV7-2 and TRBJ2-5; D ambiguous. Deletions cut 1 base from V and 4 bases from J, with 16 bases between. Germline lookup yields CDR1 SGHTA and CDR2 FQGNSA. CDR3 length: 16 amino acids. Written as DNA, the CDR3 is TGTGCCAGCAGCTTAGGGGTGACTGGGCCTGGAGAGACCCAGTACTTC. Translation gives CASSLGVTGPGETQYF.

A single count supports this clonotype. J is TRBJ1-5 and V is TRBV20-1; 7 nucleotides align to TRBD1. The CDR3 contains 20 residues. Germline loops: CDR1 DFQATT, CDR2 SNEGSKA (reference sequence). Trimming at V came to 4 bases and at J to 0 bases, leaving 21 bases not matched to a gene. CDR3 sequence: CSANNRGSGYLGNSNQPQHF. The CDR3 nucleotides are TGCAGTGCTAATAACAGGGGAAGTGGGTATCTAGGTAATAGCAATCAGCCCCAGCATTTT.

The chain carries TRBV19 and TRBJ1-5; D gene ambiguous. This CDR3 region has 15 residues. Trimming removed 2 bases from V and 11 bases from J, with 19 bases in between. The germline CDR1 and CDR2 sequences are LNHDA and SQIVND (reference sequence). CDR3 nucleotide sequence: TGTGCCAGTAGTATACCGGCTAGCGGCCAAGAGACCCAGCATTTT. This translates into CASSIPASGQETQHF.

V usage is TRBV12-3 or TRBV12-4 and J usage is TRBJ1-2, with 7 nucleotides matching TRBD1. The CDR3 is 13 amino acids. V was pared by 8 bases and J by 5 bases, with 8 bases of the junction left unmatched. CDR3 nucleotides: TGTGCCAGCGCGAGGGGGCAGACGTATGGCTACACCTTC. Amino acids: CASARGQTYGYTF.

The sample holds a few counts of this clonotype. The V gene is TRBV13, the J gene TRBJ2-2; 8 nucleotides agree with TRBD1. The CDR3 extends over 13 amino acids. In germline, CDR1 is PRHDT, CDR2 FYEKMQ (reference sequence). J lost 6 bases, V lost 5 bases, and 2 bases had no gene match. The CDR3 nucleotides are TGTGCCAGCAGCGCGACAGGGGCCGGGGAGCTGTTTTTT. It encodes CASSATGAGELFF.

A remark on this clonotype: This could be a read error, since a much larger clone is one nucleotide away. No conserved phenylalanine or tryptophan ends this CDR3, so it is likely a read error. The rearrangement joins TRBV20-1 to TRBJ1-2; possibly TRBD1 for D (5 bases). The CDR3 runs 13 residues. Deletions cut 6 bases from V and 2 bases from J, with 13 bases between. In germline, CDR1 is DFQATT, CDR2 SNEGSKA (reference sequence). CDR3 residues: CSALDTMNYGYTL. The CDR3 nucleotides read TGCAGTGCCCTGGACACGATGAACTATGGCTACACCCTC.

This clonotype was counted only a few times. V is TRBV4-2 and J is TRBJ1-1; 7 bases line up with TRBD1. This CDR3 spans 18 amino acids. Looked up from germline, CDR1 is LGHNA and CDR2 is YNFKEQ. The J segment lost 0 bases and the V segment lost 4 bases, leaving 14 bases of the junction unmatched. For the CDR3, the DNA is TGTGCCAGCAGCCGCGACAGGGAAGGTAGCGGAATGAACACTGAAGCTTTCTTT. Encoded protein: CASSRDREGSGMNTEAFF.

This chain uses TRBV19 with TRBJ2-6; 7 bases line up with TRBD2. CDR1 is LNHDA, CDR2 SQIVND, per germline (reference sequence). The CDR3 spans 18 residues. V was pared by 9 bases and J by 0 bases, with 14 bases of the junction left unmatched. DNA for the CDR3: TGTGCCAGCAGCTTAGAACCTAGCGGATACTCTGGGGCCAACGTCCTGACTTTC. It encodes CASSLEPSGYSGANVLTF.

This clonotype has just a few counts. The chain employs TRBV2 and TRBJ2-3; perhaps TRBD1 as D (5 bases). The CDR3 sequence is 16 residues long. Deletions cut 8 bases from V and 3 bases from J, with 21 bases between. Looked up from germline, CDR1 is SNHLY and CDR2 is FYNNEI. DNA for the CDR3: TGTGCCAGCGAGGCGGCCAGGGAAAGTGGAACAGATACGCAGTATTTT. This codes for CASEAARESGTDTQYF.

Remarks on this clonotype: The final CDR3 position lacks the conserved phenylalanine or tryptophan, pointing to a likely read error. V is TRBV2 and J is TRBJ1-5, with D maybe TRBD1 (6 bases). V was cut by 6 bases and J by 2 bases, with 11 bases left in between. Germline-derived CDR1 and CDR2 are SNHLY and FYNNEI. The CDR3 has 14 amino acids. The CDR3 is CASRTDSGNQPQHS. The CDR3 DNA reads as TGTGCCAGCAGGACGGACAGTGGCAATCAGCCCCAGCATTCA.

The rearrangement links TRBV7-9 to TRBJ2-7; either TRBD1 or TRBD2 may supply D (5 bases each). CDR1 SEHNR and CDR2 FQNEAQ come from the germline V gene (reference sequence). The CDR3 is 15 amino acids. The germline V and J ends were trimmed by 2 bases and 0 bases, with 11 bases remaining between them. The CDR3 protein is CASSLNRDRSYEQYF. The CDR3 nucleotides read TGTGCCAGCAGCTTAAATCGGGACCGCTCCTACGAGCAGTACTTC.

The gene calls are TRBV18 and TRBJ2-7, with D perhaps matching TRBD1 (6 bases). Trimming cost V 6 bases and J 9 bases, with 30 bases left between them. The CDR3 extends over 17 amino acids. From germline, CDR1 is KGHSH and CDR2 LQKENI. CDR3 sequence reads: CASSSMGPGQGMLWQYF. CDR3 nucleotide sequence: TGTGCCAGCTCCTCAATGGGCCCCGGGCAGGGGATGTTATGGCAGTACTTC.

This clonotype was counted ten times or more. The V gene is TRBV7-8, the J gene TRBJ1-5; tentatively, D is TRBD1 (5 bases). V was cut by 4 bases and J by 4 bases, with 14 bases left in between. CDR3 size: 15 residues. Per germline, CDR1 SGHVS and CDR2 FQNEAQ. The CDR3 region has the DNA TGTGCCAGCAGCTGGCGGACGCGGGGGAATCAGCCCCAGCATTTT. Translating it yields CASSWRTRGNQPQHF. The full variable domain, completed using reference TRBV7-8 and TRBJ1-5, is GAGVSQSPRYKVAKRGQDVALRCDPISGHVSLFWYQQALGQGPEFLTYFQNEAQLDKSGLPSDRFFAERPEGSVSTLKIQRTQQEDSAVYLCASSWRTRGNQPQHFGDGTRLSIL.